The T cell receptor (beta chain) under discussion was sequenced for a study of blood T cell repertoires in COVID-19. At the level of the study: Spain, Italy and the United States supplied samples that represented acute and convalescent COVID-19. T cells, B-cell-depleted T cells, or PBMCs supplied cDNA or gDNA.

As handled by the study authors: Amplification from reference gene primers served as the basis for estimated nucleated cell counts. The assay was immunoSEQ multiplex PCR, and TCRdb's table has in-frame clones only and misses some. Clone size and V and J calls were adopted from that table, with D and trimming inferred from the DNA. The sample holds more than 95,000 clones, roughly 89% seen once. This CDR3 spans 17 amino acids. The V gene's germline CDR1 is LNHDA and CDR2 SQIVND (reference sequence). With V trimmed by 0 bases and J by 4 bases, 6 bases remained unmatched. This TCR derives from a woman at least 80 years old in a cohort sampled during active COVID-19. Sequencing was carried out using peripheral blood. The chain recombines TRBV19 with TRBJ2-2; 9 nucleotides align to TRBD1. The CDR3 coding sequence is TGTGCCAGTAGTATAGACGGGACAGGGTTCGGCACCGGGGAGCTGTTTTTT. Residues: CASSIDGTGFGTGELFF.